This is a list of T cell receptor beta chains from one sample in a study of blood T cell repertoires in COVID-19. Generated by immunoSEQ multiplex PCR, the TCRdb table keeps only in-frame clones and is missing some. The sample has about 190,000 clones, roughly 83% seen once. Specimen: PBMCs or T cells enriched from blood (not recorded which). The receptor source for this set is a woman younger than 45 who had recovered from COVID-19. Both conserved end residues are part of each CDR3. A D gene is named only where the DNA matches it firmly. The size entry is marked missing in some rows and otherwise reads once, few, many or a size class.

clone size	D gene	V gene	J gene	CDR3 DNA	CDR3 protein
.	.	TRBV21-1	TRBJ2-1	TGTGCCAGCAGCAAAGGGACAGGGGGCTGGTATGAGCAGTTCTTC	CASSKGTGGWYEQFF
.	TRBD1	TRBV25-1	TRBJ1-3	TGTGCCAGCAGTGAATATTTTGTGACGACAGGGGGCCGAAACACCATATATTTT	CASSEYFVTTGGRNTIYF
.	TRBD1	TRBV19	TRBJ1-6	TGTGCCAGTAACCAGCCCGGACAGGGGGTGTATTCACCCCTCCACTTT	CASNQPGQGVYSPLHF
.	TRBD2	TRBV7-9	TRBJ2-2	TGTGCCAGCAGCTCGACTAGCGCGAACACCGGGGAGCTGTTTTTT	CASSSTSANTGELFF
.	TRBD1	TRBV7-2	TRBJ2-7	TGTGCCAGCAGCAACGGACAGGGAAGGACCTACGAGCAGTACTTC	CASSNGQGRTYEQYF
.	.	TRBV28	TRBJ1-5	TGTGCCAGCAGTCTTATACAGGGAAGGAATCAGCCCCAGCATTTT	CASSLIQGRNQPQHF
.	.	TRBV28	TRBJ1-5	TGTGCCAGTAAAGCTCCGTCTCAGCCCCAGCATTTT	CASKAPSQPQHF
.	.	TRBV27	TRBJ2-7	TGTGCCAGCAGTTTAGTAGCCCCCGACAGCACCTGGGTCTACGAGCAGTACTTC	CASSLVAPDSTWVYEQYF
.	TRBD1	TRBV11-2	TRBJ1-3	TGTGCCAGCAGCGCGACAGGGGCTGGAAACACCATATATTTT	CASSATGAGNTIYF
.	.	TRBV15	TRBJ1-2	TGTGCCACCAGCAGAGACCCGGAGCGGATTTACTATGGCTACACCTTC	CATSRDPERIYYGYTF
once	TRBD2	TRBV27	TRBJ2-1	TGTGCCAGCAGTGCTAGCGGGAGTTTCTACAATGAGCAGTTCTTC	CASSASGSFYNEQFF
.	.	TRBV3-1/TRBV3-2	TRBJ2-2	TGTGCCAGCAGCATTAGCGGCACCGGGGAGCTGTTTTTT	CASSISGTGELFF
.	.	TRBV6-5	TRBJ1-4	TGTGCCAGCAGTTTAAATCGCGGGGGTGAAAAACTGTTTTTT	CASSLNRGGEKLFF
.	TRBD1	TRBV27	TRBJ2-7	TGTGCCAGCGGAAGAGGGGGCCTTTCCTACGAGCAGTACTTC	CASGRGGLSYEQYF
.	.	TRBV5-6	TRBJ1-4	TGTGCCAGCAGCCTAAATCCCGGGGTAACTAATGAAAAACTGTTTTTT	CASSLNPGVTNEKLFF
.	.	TRBV6-2/TRBV6-3	TRBJ1-2	TGTGCCAGCAGTTACGTCGGCACCGGGGACTATGGCTACACCTTC	CASSYVGTGDYGYTF
.	TRBD1	TRBV28	TRBJ1-1	TGTGCCAGCAGTTTGCCCAGGGGGACGGCTGAAGCTTTCTTT	CASSLPRGTAEAFF
once	.	TRBV19	TRBJ2-7	TGTGCCAGTAGTATGGCCCCCGACTACGAGCAGTACTTC	CASSMAPDYEQYF
.	.	TRBV5-1	TRBJ2-7	TGCGCCAGCAGCTCCGGGAGCGTAGGAGCCTACGAGCAGTACTTC	CASSSGSVGAYEQYF
.	TRBD1	TRBV28	TRBJ1-2	TGTGCCAGCAGTCCAACCCGGGGACAGGGAAGGGGCTACACCTTC	CASSPTRGQGRGYTF
.	.	TRBV7-7	TRBJ1-3	TGTGCTAGCAGTAAAGACAGAGGCCCCGGAAACACCATATATTTT	CASSKDRGPGNTIYF
few	TRBD1	TRBV2	TRBJ2-7	TGTGCCAGCAAGGTCGACGGGACAGCCAGCTACGAGCAGTACTTC	CASKVDGTASYEQYF
.	TRBD1	TRBV7-2	TRBJ1-2	TGTGCCAGCAGCTTAGCAGCAGGGGGAATCTATGGCTACACCTTC	CASSLAAGGIYGYTF
few	TRBD1	TRBV7-2	TRBJ1-5	TGTGCCAGCAGCTTCTGGACAGGGAACTCTCAGCCCCAGCATTTT	CASSFWTGNSQPQHF
.	.	TRBV7-8	TRBJ2-2	TGTGCCAGCAGCTTAGCGGTCAGCGACACCGGGGAGCTGTTTTTT	CASSLAVSDTGELFF
.	.	TRBV7-3	TRBJ2-1	TGTGCCAGCAGCTCCTTCCGCAGCGGTGAGCAGTTCTTC	CASSSFRSGEQFF
.	TRBD2	TRBV7-9	TRBJ2-7	TGTGCCAGCAGCCTGGGACTAGCAGGCTACGAGCAGTACTTC	CASSLGLAGYEQYF
.	.	TRBV5-6	TRBJ2-6	TGTGCCAGCAGCTTGGAGGCAGGAACCTCTGGGGCCAACGTCCTGACTTTC	CASSLEAGTSGANVLTF
once	TRBD2	TRBV10-3	TRBJ2-1	TGTGCCATCGGCCCTAGCGGGAGTAGGAATGAGCAGTTCTTC	CAIGPSGSRNEQFF
.	.	TRBV7-2	TRBJ1-2	TGTGCCAGCAGCTTAGAGGGGCTACGGGTAAAGGACTATGGCTACACCTTC	CASSLEGLRVKDYGYTF
.	.	TRBV10-3	TRBJ1-3	TGTGCCATTTGGGCCCCCAGGGGATCTGGAAACACCATATATTTT	CAIWAPRGSGNTIYF
.	.	TRBV7-9	TRBJ1-1	TGTGCCAGCAGCTTCGGACAGTCTCACACGAACACTGAAGCTTTCTTT	CASSFGQSHTNTEAFF
.	.	TRBV19	TRBJ1-1	TGTGCCAGTATCGGACAGCGGAACACTGAAGCTTTCTTT	CASIGQRNTEAFF
.	.	TRBV10-1	TRBJ2-1	TGCGCCAGCAGTGAGTTCGGCGGCAGCCTAAGGTACGATGAGCAGTTCTTC	CASSEFGGSLRYDEQFF
.	.	TRBV11-2	TRBJ1-1	TGTGCCAGCAGCTTAGGAGGGGGAAACACTGAAGCTTTCTTT	CASSLGGGNTEAFF
.	TRBD1	TRBV7-2	TRBJ1-5	TGTGCCAGCAGTGTCAGGGGGGATCAGCCCCAGCATTTT	CASSVRGDQPQHF
.	TRBD1	TRBV24-1	TRBJ1-2	TGTGCCACCAGTGAACCCCGGGTGGGGACAGGGATGAACTATGGCTACACCTTC	CATSEPRVGTGMNYGYTF
.	.	TRBV2	TRBJ2-1	TGTGCCAGCAGTGGAAGCGACCCTAGCTCCTACAATGAGCAGTTCTTC	CASSGSDPSSYNEQFF
once	.	TRBV21-1	TRBJ1-1	TGTGCCAGCAGCAAAGTTTCGCCGGAGATGAACACTGAAGCTTTCTTT	CASSKVSPEMNTEAFF
.	.	TRBV3-1/TRBV3-2	TRBJ2-7	TGTGCCAGCAGCCAAGCGGCCGGACTAGAGCAGTACTTC	CASSQAAGLEQYF
many	TRBD1	TRBV19	TRBJ1-5	TGTGCCAGTAGTCCGGGACAGGGGACGCCCCAGCATTTT	CASSPGQGTPQHF
.	.	TRBV21-1	TRBJ2-3	TGTGCCAGCAGCCCCCGACTTGGGCGGGGGGGCCGGGTCCACACAGATACGCAGTATTTT	CASSPRLGRGGRVHTDTQYF
.	.	TRBV7-8	TRBJ2-3	TGTGCCAGCAGCTCATGGCCCGGAGGCGCCCCAGATACGCAGTATTTT	CASSSWPGGAPDTQYF
few	TRBD1	TRBV5-6	TRBJ1-5	TGTGCCAGCAGCTTACGGGACAGGACCAATCAGCCCCAGCATTTT	CASSLRDRTNQPQHF
.	TRBD1	TRBV3-1/TRBV3-2	TRBJ1-2	TGTGCCAGCAGCCCCTACAGGGGGCCCTATGGCTACACCTTC	CASSPYRGPYGYTF
.	.	TRBV27	TRBJ2-7	TGTGCCGGCCCGTTCGCAAAGGGGTGGTACGAGCAGTACTTC	CAGPFAKGWYEQYF
.	TRBD1	TRBV7-9	TRBJ2-1	TGTGCCAGCAGCAGTTTCGGGACAGACAATGAGCAGTTCTTC	CASSSFGTDNEQFF
.	TRBD2	TRBV5-4	TRBJ2-1	TGTGCCAGCAGCTTGACTAGCGGACCCTACAATGAGCAGTTCTTC	CASSLTSGPYNEQFF